This T cell receptor beta chain was recorded in a study of blood T cell repertoires in COVID-19. Looking at the study overall: Sources were T cells, B-cell-depleted T cells, or PBMCs; the material itself was cDNA or gDNA.

Living in about two dozen US areas, the participants were between roughly 18 and 89 years of age. Clones were sequenced by immunoSEQ multiplex PCR, and TCRdb holds only the in-frame ones, with some missing. The sample holds roughly 300,000 clones, about nine tenths seen once. The sample was PBMCs or T cells enriched from blood (not recorded which). The receptor's source is a man younger than 40 who had recovered from COVID-19.

The CDR3 sequence is CASSVAGGRTDTQYF. The CDR3 nucleotides read TGTGCCAGCAGTGTAGCGGGGGGGCGCACAGATACGCAGTATTTT. The chain combines TRBV28 with TRBJ2-3, with 11 bases identical to TRBD2. V lost 5 bases and J lost 1; bases outside the gene matches: 2. CDR3 size: 15 residues. Germline V gene data show CDR1 as MDHEN and CDR2 as SYDVKM.